The 28 T cell receptor beta chains below come from one sample, sequenced in a study of cytomegalovirus exposure and HLA in healthy donors. Amplification used 60 Vbeta primers and 13 Jbeta primers. Profiled with immunoSEQ multiplex PCR; TCRdb holds only in-frame clones, not every one. The table has some 160,000 clones, 78% seen once; the top ten hold 1.4% to 1.5%. The specimen sequenced was PBMCs. These receptors were collected from a male donor in good health and CMV-seronegative.

The chain employs TRBV11-2 and TRBJ2-3; 9 bases are a match to TRBD2. V was clipped by 0 bases and J by 2 bases; unmatched bases: 3. Germline V lookup: CDR1 SGHAT, CDR2 FQNNGV. This CDR3 contains 16 residues. The CDR3 DNA follows: TGTGCCAGCAGCTTAGAGCCTAGCGGGATCACAGATACGCAGTATTTT. It translates to CASSLEPSGITDTQYF.

The V gene is TRBV7-2, the J gene TRBJ1-6; D unclear. V was shortened by 2 bases and J by 9 bases, with 5 bases between the two germline ends. This CDR3 region has 12 residues. CDR1 is SGHTA, CDR2 FQGNSA, per germline. CDR3 loop: CASSLMASPLHF. CDR3 sequence (DNA): TGTGCCAGCAGCTTAATGGCTTCACCCCTCCACTTT. Supplemented by reference TRBV7-2 and TRBJ1-6, the full variable domain reads GAGVSQSPSNKVTEKGKDVELRCDPISGHTALYWYRQSLGQGLEFLIYFQGNSAPDKSGLPSDRFSAERTGGSVSTLTIQRTQQEDSAVYLCASSLMASPLHFGNGTRLTVT.

The V call is TRBV4-3, the J call TRBJ2-7; 13 bases are a match to TRBD2. Germline V gene sequence: CDR1 LGHNA, CDR2 YSLEER. This CDR3 comprises 15 residues. Unmatched junction bases numbered 8, after V lost 6 bases and J lost 6 bases. Written as DNA, the CDR3 is TGCGCCAGCAGATTTTCGACTAGCGGGGGGCCCGAGCAGTACTTC. Its protein product is CASRFSTSGGPEQYF.

The rearrangement joins TRBV28 to TRBJ1-2; 11 bases map to TRBD1. Germline V CDR1 and CDR2: MDHEN, SYDVKM. The CDR3 sequence is 17 residues long. With V trimmed by 5 bases and J by 4 bases, 12 bases remained unmatched. The CDR3 nucleotides read TGTGCCAGCAGTCCTTGGGACAGGGGGTTTAAGGGCTATGGCTACACCTTC. Protein product: CASSPWDRGFKGYGYTF.

V and J are TRBV4-3 and TRBJ2-1; 7 bases are a match to TRBD2. Losses at the gene ends were 2 bases for V and 5 bases for J; bases not matched to a gene: 12. Germline CDR1 LGHNA, CDR2 YSLEER. This CDR3 region has 17 residues. Here the CDR3 reads CASSQLWGEGRHNEQFF. As DNA, the CDR3 is TGCGCCAGCAGCCAACTTTGGGGGGAGGGCCGCCACAATGAGCAGTTCTTC.

This chain connects TRBV6-6 to TRBJ2-1, with a weak D call TRBD1 (8 bases). V was cut by 5 bases and J by 4 bases, with 15 bases left in between. Germline assignment: CDR1 MNHNY and CDR2 SVGAGI (reference sequence). The CDR3 extends over 15 amino acids. The chain's CDR3 is CASSPGQGLYNEQFF. As DNA, the CDR3 is TGTGCCAGCAGTCCTGGACAGGGACTATACAATGAGCAGTTCTTC.

This clone was seen only a few times. The chain has TRBV12-5 and TRBJ2-7; 7 bases match TRBD1. CDR1 is LGHNT and CDR2 is FRNRAP in the germline V gene. V shed 6 bases and J 0 bases; nucleotides not matched to a gene: 2. The CDR3 is 13 amino acids. CDR3 DNA sequence: TGTGCTAGTGGACGGGACAGCTCCTACGAGCAGTACTTC. It codes for CASGRDSSYEQYF.

The count of this clone is one. This chain connects TRBV11-1 to TRBJ2-2; 8 bases align to TRBD1. Per germline, CDR1 SGHAT and CDR2 FQDESV (reference sequence). The CDR3 covers 16 residues. J lost 3 bases, V lost 7 bases, and 10 bases had no gene match. CDR3 bases: TGTGCCAGCATCCGAGACAGGGGACAGGACACCGGGGAGCTGTTTTTT. This encodes CASIRDRGQDTGELFF.

The gene calls are TRBV5-5 and TRBJ1-5, with D unclear. V was clipped by 5 bases and J by 2 bases, with 11 bases between them. The CDR3 is 14 amino acids. Germline V gives CDR1 SGHKS, CDR2 YYEKEE (reference sequence). This CDR3 is CASSVVSGNQPQHF. The CDR3 DNA reads TGTGCCAGCAGTGTGGTTTCAGGCAATCAGCCCCAGCATTTT.

The rearrangement joins TRBV19 to TRBJ2-5; weak D call: TRBD2 (6 bases). The V gene's germline CDR1 is LNHDA and CDR2 SQIVND (reference sequence). Trimming took off 7 bases at V and 2 bases at J, with 20 bases between the two ends. The CDR3 consists of 16 residues. The CDR3 loop reads CASTPPGTARQETQYF. The CDR3 DNA sequence: TGTGCCAGTACCCCCCCGGGGACTGCGAGGCAAGAGACCCAGTACTTC.

CDR3: CASSQDWSSAQETQYF. The CDR3 bases are TGCGCCAGCAGCCAAGACTGGAGTAGCGCCCAAGAGACCCAGTACTTC. The V gene is TRBV4-3, the J gene TRBJ2-5; D may be TRBD2 (5 bases). V dropped 0 bases and J dropped 1 base, with 12 bases sitting between them. The CDR3 is made up of 16 amino acids. CDR1 is LGHNA and CDR2 is YSLEER in the germline V gene.

V is TRBV12-5 and J is TRBJ2-2; tentative D call: TRBD1 (6 bases). The germline V gene encodes CDR1 LGHNT and CDR2 FRNRAP. The CDR3 runs 17 residues. V was pared by 3 bases and J by 0 bases, with 14 bases between. CDR3 nucleotide sequence: TGTGCTAGTGGTTTCCCCCGGGACAAACCGAACACCGGGGAGCTGTTTTTT. Its translation: CASGFPRDKPNTGELFF.

The chain links TRBV6-6 to TRBJ2-5, with D unclear. This CDR3 region has 11 residues. Looked up from germline, CDR1 is MNHNY and CDR2 is SVGAGI (reference sequence). Trimming stripped 6 bases from V and 5 bases from J, with 7 bases between. In DNA form, the CDR3 reads TGTGCCAGCAGCTTCAGGGAGACCCAGTACTTC. This gives the protein CASSFRETQYF.

The V call is TRBV30, the J call TRBJ1-1, with no clear D. This CDR3 spans 13 amino acids. The germline V and J ends were trimmed by 1 base and 1 base, with 7 bases remaining between them. CDR1 is GTSNPN and CDR2 is SVGIG in the germline V gene (reference sequence). The CDR3 sequence: CAWSGSGNTEAFF. CDR3 DNA sequence: TGTGCCTGGAGTGGCTCCGGGAACACTGAAGCTTTCTTT. The full variable domain, rest sourced from reference TRBV30 and TRBJ1-1, is SQTIHQWPATLVQPVGSPLSLECTVEGTSNPNLYWYRQAAGRGLQLLFYSVGIGQISSEVPQNLSASRPQDRQFILSSKKLLLSDSGFYLCAWSGSGNTEAFFGQGTRLTVV.

The chain uses TRBV6-4 and TRBJ1-5, with TRBD1 identical over 7 bases. V lost 0 bases and J lost 5; bases outside the gene matches: 10. The length of the CDR3 is 17 residues. The germline V gene has CDR1 MRHNA and CDR2 SNTAGT. The CDR3 bases are TGTGCCAGCAGTGACTCGAGCACAATTGACAGGGATCAGCCCCAGCATTTT. It encodes CASSDSSTIDRDQPQHF.

The chain has TRBV21-1 and TRBJ1-1. TRBV21-1 is a documented pseudogene. The CDR3 sequence is 17 residues long. The CDR3 region is CASSKVEVRQMNTEAFF. CDR3 in DNA: TGTGCCAGCAGCAAGGTTGAGGTGAGGCAGATGAACACTGAAGCTTTCTTT.

This clone was recorded a few times. V usage is TRBV29-1 and J usage is TRBJ2-3; 11 bases match TRBD2. Germline V gene sequence: CDR1 SQVTM, CDR2 ANQGSEA. The CDR3 extends over 16 amino acids. Unmatched junction bases numbered 8, after V lost 1 base and J lost 5 bases. The CDR3 DNA sequence: TGCAGCGTTGAAGGTCCTAGCGGGAGGTATGGAGATACGCAGTATTTT. This encodes CSVEGPSGRYGDTQYF.

This clone was seen a handful of times. V and J are TRBV6-5 and TRBJ1-2; 8 positions agree with TRBD1. V lost 6 bases and J lost 5; bases outside the gene matches: 5. The CDR3 spans 13 residues. Germline CDR1 and CDR2: MNHEY and SVGAGI. CDR3 sequence reads: CASSPGGGYGYTF. The CDR3 DNA sequence: TGTGCCAGCAGCCCAGGGGGCGGATATGGCTACACCTTC.

This clone was counted a single time. The chain couples TRBV28 to TRBJ2-5; 7 bases are a match to TRBD1. The CDR3 totals 13 residues. Germline trimming cut 4 bases from V and 5 bases from J; bases unmatched to any gene: 4. Germline values: CDR1 MDHEN, CDR2 SYDVKM. CDR3 sequence reads: CASSSGQPETQYF. The CDR3 bases are TGTGCCAGCAGTTCGGGACAGCCTGAGACCCAGTACTTC.

For this clone: The junction and the germline gene differ at one end; a read error may be behind it. The chain is built from TRBV7-9 and TRBJ2-7, with TRBD2 matching 12 bases. CDR1 SEHNR and CDR2 FQNEAQ come from the germline V gene (reference sequence). This CDR3 has 16 residues. The CDR3 region is CSSRDTSGGSSYEQYF. The CDR3 region has the DNA TGTTCCAGCAGAGATACTAGCGGGGGGAGCTCCTACGAGCAGTACTTC.

This clone was counted a single time. This chain uses TRBV9 with TRBJ2-3; TRBD1 matches at 8 bases. J was trimmed by 1 base and V by 0 bases; bases with no gene match: 1. In germline, CDR1 is SGDLS, CDR2 YYNGEE. The CDR3 contains 15 residues. The CDR3 here is CASSVEDRGTDTQYF. CDR3 sequence (DNA): TGTGCCAGCAGCGTAGAGGACAGGGGCACAGATACGCAGTATTTT.

This sequence joins TRBV28 and TRBJ2-7; TRBD1 matches at 7 bases. CDR1 is MDHEN, CDR2 SYDVKM, per germline. V dropped 5 bases and J dropped 4; count of bases not matched to a gene: 5. This CDR3 region has 13 residues. As DNA, the CDR3 is TGTGCCAGCAGTCCCCCGGGACAGTACGAGCAGTACTTC. Protein: CASSPPGQYEQYF.

This clone was detected only a few times. The genes are TRBV6-1 and TRBJ1-1, with 9 bases aligning to TRBD1. CDR1 and CDR2 (germline): MNHNS, SASEGT. CDR3 length: 16 residues. J was trimmed by 5 bases and V by 1 base; bases with no gene match: 8. The CDR3 DNA reads TGTGCCAGCAGTGAAGGGACCGGGACAGGGAGAACTGAAGCTTTCTTT. Residues: CASSEGTGTGRTEAFF.

This rearrangement joins TRBV5-1 to TRBJ2-3; 10 bases are a match to TRBD2. This CDR3 spans 16 amino acids. V gave up 4 bases and J gave up 1 base; unmatched junction bases: 6. Germline V CDR1 and CDR2: SGHRS, YFSETQ. The CDR3 sequence is CASSPRTSGRTDTQYF. The CDR3 nucleotides read TGCGCCAGCAGCCCCCGGACTAGCGGCCGCACAGATACGCAGTATTTT.

V gene TRBV6-5 combines with J gene TRBJ1-3, with D perhaps TRBD1 (6 bases). V lost 2 bases to trimming and J lost 0 bases, with 8 bases between them. CDR1 and CDR2 from the germline V gene are MNHEY and SVGAGI. There are 15 residues in the CDR3. This CDR3 reads CASSYMGASGNTIYF. The CDR3 nucleotides read TGTGCCAGCAGTTACATGGGGGCCTCTGGAAACACCATATATTTT.

This clone has only a few counts. The V gene is TRBV4-1, the J gene TRBJ2-1; 11 bases align to TRBD2. Trimming at V came to 5 bases and at J to 9 bases, leaving 9 bases not matched to a gene. There are 15 residues in the CDR3. Germline V CDR1 and CDR2: MGHRA, YSYEKL. CDR3 coding DNA: TGCGCCAGCAGCGAGGAGTCACTAGCGGGAGCTGAGCAGTTCTTC. Amino acids: CASSEESLAGAEQFF.

The chain employs TRBV7-8 and TRBJ2-7; a possible D gene is TRBD2 (6 bases). CDR1 SGHVS and CDR2 FQNEAQ come from the germline V gene. This CDR3 is 14 amino acids long. Trimming left V 5 bases short and J 0 bases short, with 11 bases between. CDR3 sequence: CASSKRASSYEQYF. CDR3 sequence (DNA): TGTGCCAGCAGCAAGCGGGCCAGCTCCTACGAGCAGTACTTC.

J is TRBJ2-1 and V is TRBV5-4; TRBD2 matches 8 bases. Germline CDR1 is SGHNT and CDR2 is YYREEE (reference sequence). This CDR3 is built from 17 residues. The V segment lost 0 bases and the J segment 2 bases; nucleotides outside the gene matches: 7. As DNA, the CDR3 is TGTGCCAGCAGCTTGGGAGCGCGAGCGGGAGCCTACAATGAGCAGTTCTTC. Its translation is CASSLGARAGAYNEQFF. The whole variable domain, remainder taken from reference TRBV5-4 and TRBJ2-1, is ETGVTQSPTHLIKTRGQQVTLRCSSQSGHNTVSWYQQALGQGPQFIFQYYREEENGRGNFPPRFSGLQFPNYSSELNVNALELDDSALYLCASSLGARAGAYNEQFFGPGTRLTVL.